These 4 T cell receptor beta chains came from one sample sequenced in a study of blood T cell repertoires in COVID-19. Profiled with immunoSEQ multiplex PCR; TCRdb holds only in-frame clones, not every one. The sample yields 200,000 to 300,000 clones, roughly 88% seen once. The sample taken for sequencing was peripheral blood. These receptors were obtained from a middle-aged man who had recovered from COVID-19.

In DNA form, the CDR3 reads TGTGCCAGCAGCTCCCGCGGGGTCTCTGGAAACACCATATATTTT. Translated, it gives CASSSRGVSGNTIYF. The V and J genes are TRBV5-5 and TRBJ1-3; D unclear. The CDR3 consists of 15 residues. The V end lost 3 bases, the J end lost 0 bases, and 10 bases lay between the germline ends. Germline lookup yields CDR1 SGHKS and CDR2 YYEKEE (reference sequence).

The chain recombines TRBV30 with TRBJ2-7; D perhaps matches TRBD1 (5 bases). Trimming pared 0 bases from V and 8 bases from J, leaving 8 bases between. CDR1 and CDR2 from the germline V gene are GTSNPN and SVGIG (reference sequence). The CDR3 sequence is 11 residues long. The CDR3 is CAWSVRGKQYF. Written as DNA, the CDR3 is TGTGCCTGGAGTGTAAGGGGAAAGCAGTACTTC.

This clone has only a few counts. The DNA of the CDR3 is TGCGCCAGCAGTCTGGGGGCAAGATCGGATTCACCCCTCCACTTT. It specifies CASSLGARSDSPLHF. This sequence joins TRBV5-1 and TRBJ1-6, with D tentatively TRBD1 (6 bases). Looked up from germline, CDR1 is SGHRS and CDR2 is YFSETQ. V gave up 5 bases and J gave up 8 bases, with 17 bases separating them. The CDR3 has 15 residues.

A single count supports this clone. This chain uses TRBV11-3 with TRBJ2-1, with 11 bases lining up with TRBD2. The CDR3 length is 17 residues. The V segment lost 5 bases and the J segment 4 bases; nucleotides outside the gene matches: 10. Germline CDR1 reads SGHNT; CDR2 reads YENEEA. The CDR3 here is CASSTQPGLADYNEQFF. In DNA form, the CDR3 reads TGTGCCAGCAGCACACAACCGGGACTAGCGGATTACAATGAGCAGTTCTTC.